The 20 T cell receptor beta chains reported below all come from one sample, sequenced in a study of vaccination effects on CD4 cells after COVID-19. These receptors have no known antigen. Only in-frame clones appear in the TCRdb table, and some are missing; sequencing was by immunoSEQ multiplex PCR. The sample has around 81,000 clones, roughly 80% seen once; the top ten hold under 1.2%. Ahead of sequencing, the ViraFEST assay grew antigen-specific CD4+ T cells using viral peptide pools. Culture proceeded for 9 to 11 days, and CD4+ T cells were then isolated. BNT162b2 vaccine or mRNA-1273 vaccine was given to participants in two doses. Sequences were derived from CD4+ T cells from PBMCs cultured with HCoV-OC43 spike peptides, sampled after COVID-19 vaccination. As to subset: HCoV-OC43 spike overlapping peptide pool stimulation. Receptors originate from a human donor who received a COVID-19 vaccine.

The rearrangement uses TRBV19 and TRBJ2-5; 10 bases agree with TRBD1. The CDR3 covers 15 residues. Trimming removed 3 bases from V and 5 bases from J; junction bases left unmatched: 6. CDR1 is LNHDA, CDR2 SQIVND, per germline (reference sequence). CDR3 in DNA: TGTGCCAGTAGTATCCGGGACAGGGGAGGGGAGACCCAGTACTTC. Protein product: CASSIRDRGGETQYF.

This clone was seen more than once but under ten times. The chain combines TRBV4-2 with TRBJ2-1, with TRBD1 matching 7 bases. V shed 2 bases and J 4 bases; nucleotides not matched to a gene: 5. From germline, CDR1 is LGHNA and CDR2 YNFKEQ. This CDR3 has 15 amino acids. CDR3 sequence: CASSQTRGSYNEQFF. DNA for the CDR3: TGTGCCAGCAGCCAAACCAGGGGGTCATACAATGAGCAGTTCTTC.

The chain couples TRBV24-1 to TRBJ1-4; D remains ambiguous. V gave up 5 bases and J gave up 7 bases, with 4 bases separating them. The CDR3 consists of 11 residues. Germline CDR1 reads KGHDR; CDR2 reads SFDVKD. CDR3 coding DNA: TGTGCCACCAGTGTGGGTGAAAAACTGTTTTTT. It translates to CATSVGEKLFF.

The chain couples TRBV7-9 to TRBJ2-5, with D possibly being TRBD2 (6 bases). This CDR3 contains 16 residues. Germline V gene data show CDR1 as SEHNR and CDR2 as FQNEAQ (reference sequence). Trimming pared 5 bases from V and 3 bases from J, leaving 19 bases between. CDR3 protein: CASSPWVPSAEETQYF. CDR3 DNA: TGTGCCAGCAGCCCCTGGGTGCCTAGCGCTGAAGAGACCCAGTACTTC. The full variable domain, with the rest looked up from reference TRBV7-9 and TRBJ2-5, is DTGVSQNPRHKITKRGQNVTFRCDPISEHNRLYWYRQTLGQGPEFLTYFQNEAQLEKSRLLSDRFSAERPKGSFSTLEIQRTEQGDSAMYLCASSPWVPSAEETQYFGPGTRLLVL.

The CDR3, as DNA: TGTGCCATCAGGGCGGCGGACAGCGAGAACTATGGCTACACCTTC. This codes for CAIRAADSENYGYTF. The chain links TRBV10-3 to TRBJ1-2; TRBD1 might be the D (6 bases). Trimming shortened V by 6 bases and J by 2 bases, and 16 bases separated the two germline ends. Looked up from germline, CDR1 is ENHRY and CDR2 is SYGVKD. The CDR3 consists of 15 residues.

CDR3 nucleotides: TGCGCCAGCACCCAGGGAGGGACAGGCCAGCCTATGAGGCAGTTCTTC. It encodes CASTQGGTGQPMRQFF. The gene calls are TRBV5-1 and TRBJ2-1, with a tentative D call TRBD1 (8 bases). The V and J ends lost 6 bases and 12 bases respectively, with 28 bases between them. This CDR3 comprises 16 residues. Per the germline V gene, CDR1 is SGHRS and CDR2 is YFSETQ.

CDR3 region: CASSLSQGAREQFF. The CDR3 DNA is TGTGCCAGCAGCTTATCTCAGGGGGCTCGTGAGCAGTTCTTC. The chain uses TRBV7-9 and TRBJ2-1, with 8 bases lining up with TRBD1. The CDR3 has 14 residues. With 2 bases clipped from V and 9 bases from J, the junction kept 6 bases outside the gene matches. Germline V lookup: CDR1 SEHNR, CDR2 FQNEAQ (reference sequence).

The gene calls are TRBV21-1 and TRBJ1-1; the D segment call TRBD1 is taken from the table without a DNA check. TRBV21-1 corresponds to a pseudogene. The CDR3 is made up of 15 amino acids. The CDR3 sequence is CASQEDRKTNTEAFF. Written as DNA, the CDR3 is TGTGCCAGCCAGGAGGACAGAAAGACTAACACTGAAGCTTTCTTT.

The chain links TRBV9 to TRBJ1-3, with D hard to call. Trimming took 0 bases from V and 2 from J, leaving 6 bases between them. Germline values: CDR1 SGDLS, CDR2 YYNGEE. This CDR3 region has 14 residues. In nucleotides, the CDR3 is TGTGCCAGCAGCGTAGAATCACCTGGAAACACCATATATTTT. It encodes CASSVESPGNTIYF.

The genes are TRBV7-2 and TRBJ2-1; the match to TRBD2 covers 8 bases. Germline CDR1 SGHTA, CDR2 FQGNSA. The CDR3 covers 15 residues. V lost 4 bases to trimming and J lost 2 bases; unmatched junction nucleotides: 4. The chain's CDR3 is CASSSSGGTYNEQFF. In DNA form, the CDR3 reads TGTGCCAGCAGCTCCAGCGGGGGCACCTACAATGAGCAGTTCTTC.

The V call is TRBV5-6, the J call TRBJ2-7; D is perhaps TRBD1 (6 bases). V lost 4 bases, J lost 3 bases, and 14 bases lay in between. The CDR3 length is 14 residues. CDR1 SGHDT and CDR2 YYEEEE come from the germline V gene. The CDR3 loop is CASSQGQVYYEQYV. The DNA of the CDR3 is TGTGCCAGCAGCCAGGGGCAAGTGTACTACGAGCAGTACGTC.

V usage is TRBV9 and J usage is TRBJ2-4; 15 positions match TRBD2. The ends lost 0 bases at V and 0 bases at J; junction bases unmatched: 4. Germline V CDR1 and CDR2: SGDLS, YYNGEE. The CDR3 spans 19 residues. CDR3 DNA: TGTGCCAGCAGCGTAGGGACTAGCGGGGGGGCGGTAGCCAAAAACATTCAGTACTTC. Encoded protein: CASSVGTSGGAVAKNIQYF.

This sequence joins TRBV7-2 and TRBJ2-5, with 10 bases that match TRBD2. V trimming: 5 bases; J trimming: 0 bases; junction bases outside the gene matches: 6. The CDR3 sequence is 16 residues long. Germline lookup yields CDR1 SGHTA and CDR2 FQGNSA. CDR3 amino acids: CASSIRSGGNQETQYF. In DNA form, the CDR3 reads TGTGCCAGCAGCATCCGTAGCGGGGGGAACCAAGAGACCCAGTACTTC.

The rearrangement uses TRBV2 and TRBJ1-3; D remains ambiguous. The CDR3 length is 14 residues. Germline V CDR1 and CDR2: SNHLY, FYNNEI. The ends were cut back, 5 bases at V and 4 bases at J, with 12 bases in the middle. The CDR3, as DNA: TGTGCCAGCAGTTCCGACCGGACGGGAAACACCATATATTTT. This translates into CASSSDRTGNTIYF.

The J gene is TRBJ1-2, the V gene TRBV19; a weak D match, TRBD1 (6 bases). This CDR3 has 19 residues. Trimming took off 5 bases at V and 4 bases at J, with 29 bases between the two ends. The germline V gene has CDR1 LNHDA and CDR2 SQIVND (reference sequence). In DNA, the CDR3 is TGTGCCAGTAGTTCCCAAGGGGGGACTCTAGCCCGGTGGGCCTATGGCTACACCTTC. Protein product: CASSSQGGTLARWAYGYTF.

CDR3 sequence (DNA): TGTGCCAGCAGCGTCCAGACAGGGGCCAAGCAGTTCTTC. The encoded protein is CASSVQTGAKQFF. The chain employs TRBV9 and TRBJ2-1; TRBD1 matches 8 bases. V trimming: 2 bases; J trimming: 11 bases; junction bases outside the gene matches: 6. Germline CDR1 reads SGDLS; CDR2 reads YYNGEE. The CDR3 sequence is 13 residues long.

V usage is TRBV12-3 or TRBV12-4 and J usage is TRBJ1-2, with TRBD1 identical over 9 bases. This CDR3 has 11 residues. Trimming cost V 6 bases and J 14 bases; bases outside gene matches: 7. The CDR3 here is CASRQGTGRTF. The CDR3, as DNA: TGTGCCAGCAGACAGGGGACAGGGCGGACCTTC.

In DNA, the CDR3 is TGTGCCAGCAGAGACAGTTTCTACGAGCAGTACGTC. Protein product: CASRDSFYEQYV. This sequence joins TRBV28 and TRBJ2-7; weak D call: TRBD1 (5 bases). V shed 6 bases and J shed 3 bases, with 9 bases lying between them. In germline, CDR1 is MDHEN, CDR2 SYDVKM. The CDR3 contains 12 residues.

This chain uses TRBV19 with TRBJ2-7; D may be TRBD2 (6 bases). Germline V gene data show CDR1 as LNHDA and CDR2 as SQIVND (reference sequence). The CDR3 is 11 residues long. Trimming removed 3 bases from V and 10 bases from J, with 10 bases in between. The CDR3 spells CASSMREYQYV. In DNA, the CDR3 is TGTGCCAGTAGTATGCGGGAATACCAGTACGTC.

V gene TRBV19 combines with J gene TRBJ1-1; D uncertain. From germline, CDR1 is LNHDA and CDR2 SQIVND (reference sequence). V was clipped by 6 bases and J by 1 base, with 12 bases between them. CDR3 size: 14 residues. The CDR3 DNA reads as TGTGCCAGTAGGTCGTCACGCGCGAACACTGAAGCTTTCTTT. Translated: CASRSSRANTEAFF.